Below, one T cell receptor beta chain is given with its context. Its antigen is undetermined. Trimming cost V 3 bases and J 2 bases, with 7 bases left between them. The CDR3 contains 13 residues. Sample treatment: over 15 received Ad26.COV2.S at low or high dose, single or two shots; 5 received placebo; per-sample allocation not given. All samples were drawn on day 63, counting from the first vaccine or placebo injection. This sample is drawn from a study of Ad26.COV2.S vaccination and SARS-CoV-2 variants. General study points: It is possible that the TCR breadth and depth analyses underestimated the total T cell responses.

The assay was immunoSEQ multiplex PCR, and TCRdb's table has in-frame clones only and misses some. The sample comprises around 370,000 clones, 80% to 90% of which are singletons, and roughly 3.5% rests with the top ten. The J gene is TRBJ1-2, the V gene TRBV12-3 or TRBV12-4; D call uncertain. This sample comprised peripheral blood, obtained in a trial of Ad26.COV2.S vaccine versus placebo. The sequence derives from a person between 18 and 59 years old who received the Ad26.COV2.S COVID-19 vaccine or a placebo. The CDR3 nucleotides are TGTGCCAGCAGTTTGAGGTCGAACTATGGCTACACCTTC. It translates to CASSLRSNYGYTF.